This TCR beta chain was profiled in a study of blood T cell repertoires in COVID-19. Study overall: Sites across the United States, Italy and Spain contributed samples from acute and convalescent COVID-19. The analysed material was cDNA or gDNA that came from T cells, B-cell-depleted T cells, or PBMCs.

Original methodology: For nucleated cells, counts were estimated from reference gene primer amplification. Here immunoSEQ multiplex PCR was the method, and the copy in TCRdb shows in-frame clones only, minus some. V, J and clone size derive from that table, while D and trimming were established from the DNA sequence. The table records about 80,000 clones, over 80% of them present only once. This CDR3 contains 16 residues. Germline V CDR1 and CDR2: MNHEY, SVGAGI. V dropped 3 bases and J dropped 6; count of bases not matched to a gene: 6. The sequence came from a human donor in a cohort sampled during active COVID-19. Sequenced input: peripheral blood. The chain links TRBV6-5 to TRBJ2-3; 13 bases align to TRBD2. The chain's CDR3 is CASSYGGTSGTDTQYF. For the CDR3, the DNA is TGTGCCAGCAGTTATGGAGGGACTAGCGGGACGGATACGCAGTATTTT.